This T cell receptor beta chain was obtained from a study of lymphopenia after photon versus proton radiotherapy. Profiled with immunoSEQ multiplex PCR; TCRdb holds only in-frame clones, not every one. The sample carries around 30,000 clones, 85% to 90% recorded once. Study-wide results and limits: Survival link was tested only in deceased patients; proton benefit remains a possibility. In patients who died, overall survival fell as post-nadir TCR diversity dropped more. Relative stability marked proton patients; photon patients lost diversity and naive cells. Oligoclonal CD8+ Temra expansion after nadir drove photon patients' diversity drop.

In this sample, this clone turned up once. Its antigen is as yet unknown. This CDR3 is 14 amino acids long. CDR1 and CDR2 from the germline V gene are MNHEY and SMNVEV (reference sequence). Trimming stripped 10 bases from V and 0 bases from J, with 10 bases between. The TCR was taken from a woman aged 55-69 years with cholangiocarcinoma. Some clones in this sample may be carry-over from other donors' samples. The V and J genes are TRBV27 and TRBJ2-6, with D maybe TRBD2 (5 bases). Sample: peripheral blood, taken from a patient treated with proton-based radiotherapy. DNA for the CDR3: TGTGCCACCAGCGGCTTCTCTGGGGCCAACGTCCTGACTTTC. It specifies CATSGFSGANVLTF.